A selection of T cell receptor beta chains follows, all from one sample in a study of blood T cell repertoires in COVID-19. Sequencing used immunoSEQ multiplex PCR; TCRdb keeps in-frame clones, though not all of them. The repertoire holds 200,000 to 250,000 clones, around four fifths seen once, with 8% to 11% in the top ten. Sequencing was carried out using peripheral blood. These receptors came from a woman over 75 with COVID-19, enrolled during active disease. Each CDR3 is given without its conserved first and last residue. Each record gives: J gene, D gene, V gene, CDR3 protein. A D gene is named only where the DNA matches it firmly.

TRBJ1-6 | TRBD1 | TRBV9 | ASAGTGRNNSPLH
TRBJ1-2 | NA | TRBV6-5 | ASSQGVSYGYT
TRBJ2-2 | TRBD2 | TRBV2 | ASSALGTSGGATNTGELF
TRBJ1-4 | NA | TRBV5-5 | ASSLTDGGEKLF
TRBJ2-7 | TRBD2 | TRBV5-1 | ASSFGLAGDAYEQY
TRBJ2-1 | TRBD2 | TRBV5-1 | ASSLRLEGGGGNEQF
TRBJ2-3 | NA | TRBV3-1/TRBV3-2 | ASSQDLASPSTDTQY
TRBJ2-5 | NA | TRBV9 | ASSVRGQETQY
TRBJ2-7 | NA | TRBV5-6 | ASSAAGQAYEQY
TRBJ2-2 | TRBD2 | TRBV30 | AWSGAGGLYANTGELF
TRBJ2-7 | TRBD2 | TRBV10-3 | AIRISGGTYEQY
TRBJ2-3 | NA | TRBV3-1/TRBV3-2 | ASSQVWETGPTDTQY
TRBJ2-3 | TRBD2 | TRBV7-2 | ASSQRTSGGAFADTQY
TRBJ2-5 | TRBD2 | TRBV7-3 | ASSSGGGGETQY
TRBJ1-3 | NA | TRBV7-9 | ASSLGRAPGNTIY
TRBJ2-3 | TRBD2 | TRBV5-1 | ASSLSTGGPDTQY
TRBJ2-1 | TRBD2 | TRBV5-5 | ASSWLAGDNEQF
TRBJ1-1 | NA | TRBV15 | ATSRDIPQGGTEAF
TRBJ1-1 | TRBD1 | TRBV6-5 | ASSLGTGGTEAF
TRBJ1-1 | NA | TRBV7-9 | ASSLTGTEAF
TRBJ1-2 | TRBD1 | TRBV24-1 | ATSPTGNYGYT
TRBJ2-1 | TRBD2 | TRBV5-6 | ASSKKTSGGLSSYNEQF
TRBJ1-5 | TRBD1 | TRBV28 | ASNHLGGTGENQPQH
TRBJ2-5 | NA | TRBV7-2 | ASSLRAGPETQY
TRBJ2-1 | TRBD2 | TRBV7-2 | ASSLMVAGGSNEQF
TRBJ2-5 | NA | TRBV12-3/TRBV12-4 | ASTATEKETQY
TRBJ1-1 | TRBD1 | TRBV19 | ASRTGVQGAYTEAF
TRBJ1-2 | TRBD1 | TRBV4-2 | ASSQDLAGGFGYT
TRBJ1-3 | TRBD1 | TRBV18 | ASSPLGQPSGNTIY
TRBJ1-2 | TRBD1 | TRBV10-1 | ASTGQGDGYT
TRBJ1-6 | NA | TRBV28 | ASSVEGALNSPLH
TRBJ1-2 | TRBD1 | TRBV15 | ATSASDRSYGYT
TRBJ1-6 | NA | TRBV18 | ASSPRRDNSPLH
TRBJ2-1 | NA | TRBV7-6 | ASSSHRVAPGEQF
TRBJ2-1 | TRBD2 | TRBV2 | ASSARTSGGDEQF
TRBJ1-1 | NA | TRBV18 | ASSIFNQDPEAF
TRBJ2-5 | NA | TRBV6-2/TRBV6-3 | ASSTFSQGEETQY
TRBJ2-1 | TRBD1 | TRBV6-2/TRBV6-3 | ASSYMGQGYNEQF
TRBJ2-7 | TRBD2 | TRBV4-2 | ASSRKLAGGPGSDEQY
TRBJ2-7 | TRBD2 | TRBV4-1 | ASSGLAGVIWEQY
TRBJ1-1 | NA | TRBV12-3/TRBV12-4 | ASRTTGNTEAF
TRBJ1-1 | TRBD1 | TRBV6-4 | ASSGGGEAF
TRBJ1-1 | NA | TRBV10-3 | AISGRGMNTEAF
TRBJ1-2 | TRBD1 | TRBV13 | ASSLGTGGYGYT
TRBJ2-3 | TRBD2 | TRBV7-2 | ASSLGTSGDTQY
TRBJ2-7 | TRBD1 | TRBV5-5 | ASSSGTATYEQY
TRBJ1-4 | NA | TRBV3-1/TRBV3-2 | ASNRQGFGEKLF
TRBJ1-1 | NA | TRBV10-2 | ASSSGGVSTEAF
TRBJ2-6 | NA | TRBV12-5 | ASGLPPRGAGANVLT
TRBJ2-5 | NA | TRBV2 | ASSDRGETQY
TRBJ2-6 | NA | TRBV13 | ASSLRRFGANVLT
TRBJ2-7 | NA | TRBV7-2 | ASSFIAEREQY
TRBJ1-6 | NA | TRBV7-8 | ASSLLSGRPSSYNSPLH
TRBJ1-6 | NA | TRBV6-5 | ASKRGSSYDSPLH
TRBJ1-4 | NA | TRBV7-9 | ASSPYATNEKLF
TRBJ1-2 | TRBD1 | TRBV20-1 | SASTGQGGYGYT
TRBJ1-6 | NA | TRBV9 | ASSVPWAENSPLH
TRBJ1-5 | TRBD1 | TRBV19 | ASSLTGGGPPQH
TRBJ1-2 | TRBD1 | TRBV5-4 | ASSSLGTEYGYT
TRBJ1-5 | NA | TRBV5-5 | ASSLVGGASNQPQH